These 24 T cell receptor beta chains were sequenced from one sample in a study of T cell responses to AZD1222 COVID-19 vaccine. Assay used: immunoSEQ multiplex PCR; TCRdb lists only in-frame clones, some missing. Among fewer than 70,000 clones listed, over 65% were seen once. Material: peripheral blood, obtained 28 days after the second AZD1222 dose. Receptor source: an adult who received the AZD1222 COVID-19 vaccine.

A few counts support this clone. The chain employs TRBV10-3 and TRBJ2-1; D gene ambiguous. The CDR3 length is 11 residues. Trimming cost V 11 bases and J 8 bases, with 13 bases left between them. Germline CDR1 is ENHRY and CDR2 is SYGVKD. The chain's CDR3 is CADFWLDEQFF. CDR3 DNA: TGTGCCGACTTTTGGCTGGATGAGCAGTTCTTC.

The gene calls are TRBV4-1 and TRBJ2-1; D might be TRBD1 (6 bases). Germline values: CDR1 MGHRA, CDR2 YSYEKL. This CDR3 has 16 residues. V was trimmed by 3 bases and J by 9 bases, leaving 21 bases between them. Here the CDR3 DNA reads TGCGCCAGCAGCCAGTCCGGGACACACCGTTCGCCTGAGCAGTTCTTC. Amino acid sequence: CASSQSGTHRSPEQFF.

V usage is TRBV9 and J usage is TRBJ1-4; 10 bases are a match to TRBD1. V was pared by 0 bases and J by 2 bases, with 1 base of the junction left unmatched. There are 16 residues in the CDR3. Germline V gene sequence: CDR1 SGDLS, CDR2 YYNGEE. In DNA form, the CDR3 reads TGTGCCAGCAGCGTAGGACAGGGGGCGACTAATGAAAAACTGTTTTTT. As protein: CASSVGQGATNEKLFF.

The sample holds a few counts of this clone. This chain links TRBV7-9 with TRBJ1-6; a weak D match, TRBD1 (6 bases). The CDR3 totals 15 residues. V was pared by 1 base and J by 10 bases, with 14 bases between. Germline lookup yields CDR1 SEHNR and CDR2 FQNEAQ (reference sequence). DNA of the CDR3: TGTGCCAGCAGCTTAGAGCTCGGACAGCCCTCACCCCTCCACTTT. Protein sequence: CASSLELGQPSPLHF.

The sample holds a few counts of this clone. The chain recombines TRBV5-1 with TRBJ1-1, with unresolved D. Germline V gives CDR1 SGHRS, CDR2 YFSETQ. Deletions cut 6 bases from V and 0 bases from J, with 9 bases between. This CDR3 is 13 amino acids long. CDR3 in DNA: TGCGCCAGCACCGGACGGCTGAACACTGAAGCTTTCTTT. Its protein is CASTGRLNTEAFF.

This sequence joins TRBV7-9 and TRBJ2-5; no clear D. The length of the CDR3 is 13 residues. Trimming left V 1 base short and J 5 bases short, with 8 bases between. CDR1 SEHNR and CDR2 FQNEAQ come from the germline V gene (reference sequence). The CDR3 sequence is CASSLVESETQYF. CDR3 nucleotides: TGTGCCAGCAGCTTAGTAGAATCGGAGACCCAGTACTTC.

The genes are TRBV28 and TRBJ1-5, with 7 nucleotides matching TRBD1. This CDR3 is 13 amino acids long. The germline CDR1 and CDR2 sequences are MDHEN and SYDVKM. This CDR3 reads CASRGASNQPQHF. In DNA form, the CDR3 reads TGTGCTTCCAGGGGGGCGAGTAATCAGCCCCAGCATTTT.

This clone was observed a handful of times. This chain joins TRBV28 and TRBJ1-1, with D perhaps TRBD1 (6 bases). Germline lookup yields CDR1 MDHEN and CDR2 SYDVKM. CDR3 length equals 17 residues. V gave up 6 bases and J gave up 5 bases, with 25 bases separating them. CDR3 residues: CASRALWGAIRGTEAFF. The CDR3 nucleotides read TGTGCCAGCAGGGCCCTTTGGGGGGCGATAAGAGGTACTGAAGCTTTCTTT.

The chain has TRBV29-1 and TRBJ1-2; possible D gene TRBD1, 5 bases. V lost 2 bases, J lost 2 bases, and 9 bases lay in between. CDR3 length equals 13 residues. CDR1 and CDR2 (germline): SQVTM, ANQGSEA. In nucleotides, the CDR3 is TGCAGCGTTGAACAGGGAGTGAACTATGGCTACACCTTC. It yields the protein CSVEQGVNYGYTF.

The chain recombines TRBV28 with TRBJ2-1, with D possibly matching TRBD2 (5 bases). Per the germline V gene, CDR1 is MDHEN and CDR2 is SYDVKM. V was cut by 5 bases and J by 1 base, with 15 bases left in between. This CDR3 is built from 16 residues. DNA for the CDR3: TGTGCCAGCAGTACCCGGACCGGCGGGTCCTACAATGAGCAGTTCTTC. Its translation is CASSTRTGGSYNEQFF.

The chain links TRBV2 to TRBJ1-1; no clear D gene. Germline CDR1 SNHLY, CDR2 FYNNEI. The CDR3 has 15 residues. Trimming pared 2 bases from V and 0 bases from J, leaving 10 bases between. CDR3 amino acids: CASSEWQFMNTEAFF. For the CDR3, the DNA is TGTGCCAGCAGTGAATGGCAGTTCATGAACACTGAAGCTTTCTTT.

V usage is TRBV28 and J usage is TRBJ1-1, with D possibly matching TRBD1 (6 bases). The CDR3 totals 14 residues. Germline CDR1 MDHEN, CDR2 SYDVKM. Trimming removed 4 bases from V and 2 bases from J, with 11 bases in between. The CDR3 loop is CASSSQGHNTEAFF. The CDR3 DNA reads TGTGCCAGCAGTTCCCAGGGGCACAACACTGAAGCTTTCTTT.

This clone has more than one count but fewer than ten. The rearrangement links TRBV7-9 to TRBJ2-7; D is possibly TRBD1 or TRBD2 (6 bases each). Trimming took 1 base from V and 5 from J, leaving 21 bases between them. The length of the CDR3 is 17 residues. Germline loops: CDR1 SEHNR, CDR2 FQNEAQ (reference sequence). Here the CDR3 reads CASSLGSGAGSEDEQYF. The DNA for the CDR3 is TGTGCCAGCAGCTTAGGATCGGGGGCAGGGTCCGAGGACGAGCAGTACTTC.

The chain recombines TRBV7-9 with TRBJ1-5, with D perhaps matching TRBD1 (5 bases). Trimming pared 7 bases from V and 1 base from J, leaving 11 bases between. Germline V gene sequence: CDR1 SEHNR, CDR2 FQNEAQ (reference sequence). This CDR3 has 14 amino acids. The CDR3 DNA follows: TGTGCCAGCACCGCGGAGGGGAGCAATCAGCCCCAGCATTTT. Translation gives CASTAEGSNQPQHF. The full variable domain, completed using reference TRBV7-9 and TRBJ1-5, is DTGVSQNPRHKITKRGQNVTFRCDPISEHNRLYWYRQTLGQGPEFLTYFQNEAQLEKSRLLSDRFSAERPKGSFSTLEIQRTEQGDSAMYLCASTAEGSNQPQHFGDGTRLSIL.

The genes are TRBV14 and TRBJ1-2; no clear D. CDR3 length: 13 amino acids. Germline V CDR1 and CDR2: SGHDN, FVKESK. V lost 1 base to trimming and J lost 3 bases, with 6 bases between them. The CDR3 DNA sequence: TGTGCCAGCAGCCAAGGCATAGACTATGGCTACACCTTC. It codes for CASSQGIDYGYTF.

The chain combines TRBV9 with TRBJ1-4, with D perhaps TRBD1 (6 bases). The V end lost 3 bases, the J end lost 8 bases, and 17 bases lay between the germline ends. The CDR3 contains 15 residues. The germline CDR1 and CDR2 sequences are SGDLS and YYNGEE. For the CDR3, the DNA is TGTGCCAGCAGCGGACAGGACCGGTTGGGAGAAAAACTGTTTTTT. This sequence encodes CASSGQDRLGEKLFF.

This clone was counted a single time. This chain links TRBV7-9 with TRBJ2-2, with D perhaps TRBD1 or TRBD2 (6 bases each). The length of the CDR3 is 13 residues. Trimming removed 6 bases at V and 7 bases at J, with 12 bases between. The germline gives CDR1 SEHNR, CDR2 FQNEAQ (reference sequence). For the CDR3, the DNA is TGTGCCAGCAGGTCGGAGGGGGTCGGGGAGCTGTTTTTT. Translation: CASRSEGVGELFF.

This chain links TRBV28 with TRBJ2-3; 11 bases fit TRBD2. V shed 7 bases and J 5 bases; nucleotides not matched to a gene: 11. Germline-derived CDR1 and CDR2 are MDHEN and SYDVKM. This CDR3 is built from 16 residues. The DNA for the CDR3 is TGTGCCAGCACCACCGTAGCGGGGGGGCTGAGAGATACGCAGTATTTT. It translates to CASTTVAGGLRDTQYF.

The chain has TRBV7-8 and TRBJ1-2, with D unresolved. Germline V gene lookup returns CDR1 SGHVS and CDR2 FQNEAQ. V was trimmed by 1 base and J by 7 bases, leaving 4 bases between them. The CDR3 is made up of 11 amino acids. CDR3 protein: CASSLDVGYTF. DNA of the CDR3: TGTGCCAGCAGCTTAGATGTTGGCTACACCTTC.

The J gene is TRBJ1-5, the V gene TRBV19, with a weak D call TRBD1 (6 bases). Trimming shortened V by 4 bases and J by 5 bases, and 9 bases separated the two germline ends. Germline CDR1 reads LNHDA; CDR2 reads SQIVND (reference sequence). CDR3 size: 13 residues. CDR3 sequence (DNA): TGTGCCAGTAGTAACAGGGTCTATCAGCCCCAGCATTTT. Protein sequence: CASSNRVYQPQHF.

This chain uses TRBV29-1 with TRBJ2-3, with TRBD2 matching 10 bases. Germline CDR1 SQVTM, CDR2 ANQGSEA. CDR3 length: 17 amino acids. Trimming removed 6 bases from V and 5 bases from J; junction bases left unmatched: 17. In nucleotides, the CDR3 is TGCAGCGTCTCCCCTGTACGTAGCGGGGGGCCCAGAGATACGCAGTATTTT. Translating gives CSVSPVRSGGPRDTQYF.

The rearrangement links TRBV12-3 or TRBV12-4 to TRBJ1-1, with a tentative D call TRBD1 (5 bases). There are 13 residues in the CDR3. V dropped 5 bases and J dropped 1 base, with 8 bases sitting between them. CDR3 region: CASSRTGNTEAFF. In DNA, the CDR3 is TGTGCCAGCAGTCGCACAGGGAACACTGAAGCTTTCTTT.

CDR3: CASSQDNYGYTF. CDR3 nucleotides: TGTGCCAGCTCACAGGATAACTATGGCTACACCTTC. V is TRBV18 and J is TRBJ1-2; D unresolved. CDR3 size: 12 residues. Germline values: CDR1 KGHSH, CDR2 LQKENI. Trimming took 4 bases from V and 1 from J, leaving 4 bases between them.

The chain is built from TRBV19 and TRBJ1-2; D unclear. The V end was cut by 0 bases, the J end by 4 bases, with 18 bases between. Germline V gives CDR1 LNHDA, CDR2 SQIVND (reference sequence). The CDR3 contains 17 residues. CDR3 amino acids: CASSIDAGSYESYGYTF. The CDR3 DNA is TGTGCCAGTAGTATAGATGCGGGCAGCTACGAGAGCTATGGCTACACCTTC. The variable domain in full, completed from reference TRBV19 and TRBJ1-2, reads DGGITQSPKYLFRKEGQNVTLSCEQNLNHDAMYWYRQDPGQGLRLIYYSQIVNDFQKGDIAEGYSVSREKKESFPLTVTSAQKNPTAFYLCASSIDAGSYESYGYTFGSGTRLTVV.